The sequence of this T cell receptor (beta chain) was determined in a study of graft-versus-host responses after intestinal transplantation. Study-wide background: Tacrolimus and steroids were given for three to four years to all recipients after anti-thymocyte globulin induction.

Here immunoSEQ multiplex PCR was the method, and the copy in TCRdb shows in-frame clones only, minus some. Of 43,000 or so clones in the sample, about 95% are singletons; the top ten hold about 1.4%. There are 16 residues in the CDR3. Germline assignment: CDR1 KGHSH and CDR2 LQKENI. V lost 3 bases, J lost 4 bases, and 16 bases lay in between. The gene calls are TRBV18 and TRBJ2-1; tentatively, D is TRBD1 or TRBD2 (5 bases each). The source of this sequence is a human patient who received an intestinal transplant, so some T cells may come from the graft donor. The sequenced sample was PBMCs, obtained approximately 360 days after intestinal transplant. The CDR3 sequence: CASSPTGRAAYNEQFF. The CDR3 DNA follows: TGTGCCAGCTCACCGACGGGACGGGCAGCTTACAATGAGCAGTTCTTC.